This TCR beta chain is from a study of T-cell memory formation after mild COVID-19. General study findings and limits: The study found contracting CD4+ clones mainly in CM and EM and contracting CD8+ clones in EMRA. Clones contracting across day 15 to 85 had a balanced CD4/CD8 profile; later expanding clones leaned CD4+. Some SARS-CoV-2-responding clones were already detected in memory before infection.

TCRdb processed the 5' RACE reads anew with MiXCR; each CDR3 protein has one entry. The data contain about 300,000 distinct CDR3 sequences, roughly a fifth of them seen just once; the ten biggest clones take up about 21%. This clonotype came up many times. The antigen remains undetermined. This receptor was identified in a man younger than 35 who had mild COVID-19 (a few samples of this study predate the infection). Cell type and time point are not known. The sample was PBMCs or a T cell subset sorted from them (not recorded which).

The CDR3 protein is CSVEDPRRGEAKNIQYF. CDR3 in DNA: TGCAGCGTTGAAGATCCACGGCGGGGGGAGGCCAAAAACATTCAGTACTTC. V usage is TRBV29-1 and J usage is TRBJ2-4; TRBD2 aligns across 8 bases. The CDR3 length is 17 residues. V lost 0 bases and J lost 1; bases outside the gene matches: 8. In germline, CDR1 is SQVTM, CDR2 ANQGSEA.